These T cell receptor beta chains were read from a single sample in a study of blood T cell repertoires in COVID-19. Assay: immunoSEQ multiplex PCR; the TCRdb copy retains only in-frame clones and omits some. The data show tens of thousands of clones, with approximately 89% seen just once and 4.8% held by the top ten. The material sequenced was peripheral blood. The receptors originated from a woman aged 55-70 years with active COVID-19. CDR3s include the opening cysteine and the closing phenylalanine or tryptophan. D genes are given only for firm matches. Clone size is not always given. Where it is, it says once, few, many or a class for expanded clones.

d_gene	abundance	j_gene	v_gene	CDR3nt	CDR3aa
TRBD2	.	TRBJ2-3	TRBV30	TGTGCCTGGAGTGTAGCGGTGCCCGGGACTAGCGGGAGGAGGACAGATACGCAGTATTTT	CAWSVAVPGTSGRRTDTQYF
TRBD1	.	TRBJ1-5	TRBV28	TGTGCCAGCAGACCGGGACAGGGGGACCCCTTGGGGCCCCAGCATTTT	CASRPGQGDPLGPQHF
.	.	TRBJ2-1	TRBV28	TGTGCCAGCACAAAGACATACGGAGGCCGGGTTCACAATGAGCAGTTCTTC	CASTKTYGGRVHNEQFF
.	.	TRBJ2-1	TRBV11-2	TGTGCCAGCAGCTTAGAAGGGAGTGTCTACAATGAGCAGTTCTTC	CASSLEGSVYNEQFF
.	.	TRBJ2-7	TRBV28	TGTGCCAGCAGTGTCGTAGGGGGTTACGAGCAGTACTTC	CASSVVGGYEQYF
TRBD2	.	TRBJ2-7	TRBV2	TGTGCCAGCAGAGTTAGGGGGCCGGGACTAGCGGGAGGCTACGAGCAGTACTTC	CASRVRGPGLAGGYEQYF
TRBD1	.	TRBJ2-7	TRBV28	TGTGCCAGCAGTCCTAGTCCCGGGACAGGGCCCTACGAGCAGTACTTC	CASSPSPGTGPYEQYF
TRBD1	.	TRBJ2-7	TRBV7-6	TGTGCCAGCAGCTTAGCCGGACAGGGCTCCTACGAGCAGTACTTC	CASSLAGQGSYEQYF
TRBD1	.	TRBJ1-2	TRBV5-4	TGTGCCAGCAGCCCCGGGACAGAGTACTATGGCTACACCTTC	CASSPGTEYYGYTF
TRBD2	.	TRBJ2-1	TRBV27	TGTGCCAGCACCTTCTCCCAGCGTGGGAGGGCCACCTACAATGAGCAGTTCTTC	CASTFSQRGRATYNEQFF
.	.	TRBJ1-5	TRBV15	TGTGCCACCAGCAGAGCAAGCGTAAATCAGCCCCAGCATTTT	CATSRASVNQPQHF
TRBD2	few	TRBJ2-7	TRBV4-2	TGTGCCAGCAGCCAAAGAGCGGGGGACGAGCAGTACTTC	CASSQRAGDEQYF
TRBD1	.	TRBJ2-5	TRBV19	TGTGCCAGTAGTGAAACAGGGGTAGAGACCCAGTACTTC	CASSETGVETQYF
.	.	TRBJ1-1	TRBV2	TGTGCCAGCAGTGCAGGCCCGAACACTGAAGCTTTCTTT	CASSAGPNTEAFF
.	.	TRBJ2-7	TRBV6-5	TGTGCCAGCCACCGGGAGAACGAGCAGTACTTC	CASHRENEQYF
.	.	TRBJ1-2	TRBV10-1	TGCGCCAGCAGTTATAAACTAGGTAACTATGGCTACACCTTC	CASSYKLGNYGYTF
.	.	TRBJ2-7	TRBV18	TGTGCCAGCTCACCTCAAGGGGCTCGGAACGAGCAGTACTTC	CASSPQGARNEQYF
TRBD2	.	TRBJ2-7	TRBV19	TGTGCCAGTAGCCCGGGACTAGCGGGGTTCTACGAGCAGTACTTC	CASSPGLAGFYEQYF
TRBD1	once	TRBJ2-2	TRBV28	TGTGCCAGCAGTTTATTCAGGGGGAGCACCGGGGAGCTGTTTTTT	CASSLFRGSTGELFF
TRBD2	once	TRBJ2-5	TRBV11-2	TGTGCCAGCAGCTTACGCCCCGGGAGGAGGGTAGGACAAGAGACCCAGTACTTC	CASSLRPGRRVGQETQYF
.	.	TRBJ2-1	TRBV9	TGTGCCAGCAGCGGACTACGGACAGACGACAGGCAGTTCTTC	CASSGLRTDDRQFF
.	.	TRBJ2-1	TRBV6-6	TGTGCCAGCATTCTCGACAGGACTTACAATGAGCAGTTCTTC	CASILDRTYNEQFF
TRBD2	.	TRBJ2-3	TRBV15	TGTGCCACCAGCAGAGCGACTAGCGGCAGCACAGATACGCAGTATTTT	CATSRATSGSTDTQYF
.	.	TRBJ2-5	TRBV5-1	TGCGCCAGCAGCCCAGACAGGTGGGGAGAGACCCAGTACTTC	CASSPDRWGETQYF
TRBD1	.	TRBJ2-7	TRBV28	TGTGCCAGCAGTTTACCCGGGACAGGGGGTTACGAGCAGTACTTC	CASSLPGTGGYEQYF
.	.	TRBJ2-5	TRBV5-1	TGCGCCAGCAGCTTGGCCAATGGCGGACAAGAGACCCAGTACTTC	CASSLANGGQETQYF
.	once	TRBJ2-1	TRBV5-6	TGTGCCAGCAGCTACCGGGAATACAATGAGCAGTTCTTC	CASSYREYNEQFF
.	.	TRBJ1-3	TRBV5-1	TGCGCCAGCAGCTTGGAAGCGGGAGACACCATATATTTT	CASSLEAGDTIYF
.	.	TRBJ2-5	TRBV14	TGTGCCAGCAGCCACTCACAAACGACTAGGCAAAGGAGGACCCAGTACTTC	CASSHSQTTRQRRTQYF
.	.	TRBJ2-7	TRBV28	TGTGCCAGCATGGACAGTTCCTACGAGCAGTACTTC	CASMDSSYEQYF
.	.	TRBJ1-5	TRBV5-5	TGTGCCAGCCGCAGGGAACCTAGCAATCAGCCCCAGCATTTT	CASRREPSNQPQHF
.	.	TRBJ1-5	TRBV6-5	TGTGCCAGCAGCACCACAGGGAGCAATCAGCCCCAGCATTTT	CASSTTGSNQPQHF
.	.	TRBJ2-1	TRBV4-1	TGCGCCAGCAGGGTCCTAGTAACGTACAATGAGCAGTTCTTC	CASRVLVTYNEQFF
.	.	TRBJ2-5	TRBV7-6	TGTGCCAGCAGCTTCGGGTGGGAGACCCAGTACTTC	CASSFGWETQYF